A selection of T cell receptor beta chains follows, all from one sample in a study of post-analysis software for immune sequencing data. One entry per CDR3 protein, called by TCRdb with MiXCR from the PCR reads. The sample contains hundreds of thousands of distinct CDR3 sequences, 55% to 60% of which appear only once. The material sequenced was blood. These receptors were obtained from a girl aged 2 to 9 with multiple sclerosis. CDR3s include the opening cysteine and the closing phenylalanine or tryptophan. The D gene is left open where the match is weak. Size is omitted from some rows. Given values are once, few, many or a class for expanded clones.

d_gene | j_gene | abundance | v_gene | CDR3aa | CDR3nt
TRBD2 | TRBJ2-1 | . | TRBV2 | CTSKVAGGLSSYNEQFF | TGTACCAGCAAGGTAGCGGGGGGTCTGAGCTCCTACAATGAGCAGTTCTTC
TRBD2 | TRBJ2-3 | . | TRBV5-6 | CAVGVAGDPSTDTQYF | TGTGCCGTGGGGGTAGCGGGGGACCCAAGCACAGATACGCAGTATTTT
. | TRBJ2-7 | . | TRBV7-6 | CASSLATGNGYEQYF | TGTGCCAGCAGCTTAGCCACAGGGAATGGCTACGAGCAGTACTTC
TRBD1 | TRBJ1-2 | . | TRBV2 | CASRADRGEKGYTF | TGTGCCAGCAGGGCTGACAGGGGAGAGAAAGGCTACACCTTC
TRBD2 | TRBJ2-1 | . | TRBV20-1 | CSAGTSGGIPYSSYNEQFF | TGCAGTGCCGGGACTAGCGGGGGGATCCCCTATAGCTCCTACAATGAGCAGTTCTTC
. | TRBJ2-7 | . | TRBV9 | CASSATGARGLNYEQYF | TGTGCCAGCAGCGCTACCGGAGCCAGGGGACTTAACTACGAGCAGTACTTC
TRBD1 | TRBJ2-4 | . | TRBV6-2/TRBV6-3 | CASTEPGTGVIQYF | TGTGCCAGCACCGAGCCCGGGACAGGGGTTATTCAGTACTTC
. | TRBJ2-1 | . | TRBV11-2 | CASSLRMAEPYNEQFF | TGTGCCAGCAGCTTAAGGATGGCAGAGCCCTACAATGAGCAGTTCTTC
. | TRBJ1-4 | . | TRBV6-5 | CASSYRVFGQKFEKLFF | TGTGCCAGCAGTTACCGTGTGTTTGGGCAGAAATTTGAAAAACTGTTTTTT
. | TRBJ2-5 | few | TRBV20-1 | CSAGAGAGEETQYF | TGCAGTGCTGGCGCCGGGGCCGGAGAAGAAACCCAGTACTTC
TRBD2 | TRBJ2-1 | . | TRBV7-6 | CASSSDLLAGPRNEQFF | TGTGCCAGCAGCTCAGACTTACTAGCGGGACCGAGGAATGAGCAGTTCTTC
. | TRBJ2-1 | . | TRBV7-6 | CASSLEPAWGPSSYNEPFF | TGTGCCAGCAGCTTAGAACCAGCGTGGGGCCCGAGCTCCTACAATGAGCCGTTCTTC
. | TRBJ1-2 | . | TRBV20-1 | CSARDARGGTDGYTF | TGCAGTGCTAGAGATGCAAGGGGTGGTACCGATGGCTACACCTTC
. | TRBJ2-3 | few | TRBV2 | CASSEVQLSTDTQYF | TGTGCCAGCAGTGAAGTTCAGTTAAGCACAGATACGCAGTATTTT
. | TRBJ2-7 | . | TRBV5-5 | CASSLGDPSYEQYF | TGTGCCAGCAGCTTGGGGGACCCCTCCTACGAGCAGTACTTC
TRBD1 | TRBJ1-1 | . | TRBV4-1 | CASSQDGQGETEAFF | TGCGCCAGCAGCCAAGATGGACAGGGTGAGACTGAAGCTTTCTTT
. | TRBJ1-2 | . | TRBV4-2 | CASSQVGTGSSGPGYTF | TGTGCCAGCAGCCAAGTCGGAACCGGGTCCTCGGGCCCTGGCTACACCTTC
TRBD2 | TRBJ2-3 | . | TRBV7-2 | CASSLRRGGQVTDTQYF | TGTGCCAGCAGCTTGCGCCGGGGGGGCCAGGTTACAGATACGCAGTATTTT
. | TRBJ1-1 | few | TRBV12-3/TRBV12-4 | CASAPRGMNTEAFF | TGTGCCAGCGCCCCTCGGGGGATGAACACTGAAGCTTTCTTT
. | TRBJ2-1 | . | TRBV6-2/TRBV6-3 | CAVLGWPKNHNEQFF | TGTGCTGTTCTGGGGTGGCCCAAGAATCACAATGAGCAGTTCTTC
TRBD2 | TRBJ2-4 | . | TRBV5-6 | CASSPGLAGGPSYNEQYF | TGTGCCAGCAGCCCAGGACTAGCGGGAGGGCCATCATACAATGAGCAGTACTTC
TRBD2 | TRBJ2-7 | . | TRBV3-1 | CASSQAGLSTNEQYF | TGTGCCAGCAGCCAAGCGGGACTATCAACCAACGAGCAGTACTTC
. | TRBJ2-1 | few | TRBV10-3 | CAISDPGNEQFF | TGTGCCATCAGTGACCCGGGGAATGAGCAGTTCTTC
TRBD2 | TRBJ2-5 | . | TRBV6-5 | CASSYGGLAAYQETQYF | TGTGCCAGCAGTTACGGAGGACTAGCGGCGTACCAAGAGACCCAGTACTTC